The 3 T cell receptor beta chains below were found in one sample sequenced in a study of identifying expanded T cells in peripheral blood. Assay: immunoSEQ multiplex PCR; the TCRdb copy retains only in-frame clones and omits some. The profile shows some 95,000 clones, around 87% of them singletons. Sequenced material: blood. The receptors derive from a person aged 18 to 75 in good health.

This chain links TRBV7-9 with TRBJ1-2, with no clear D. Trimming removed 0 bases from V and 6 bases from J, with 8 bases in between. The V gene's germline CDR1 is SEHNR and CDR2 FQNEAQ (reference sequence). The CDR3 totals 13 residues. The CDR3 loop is CASSLARADGYTF. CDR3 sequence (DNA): TGTGCCAGCAGCTTAGCTCGGGCGGATGGCTACACCTTC.

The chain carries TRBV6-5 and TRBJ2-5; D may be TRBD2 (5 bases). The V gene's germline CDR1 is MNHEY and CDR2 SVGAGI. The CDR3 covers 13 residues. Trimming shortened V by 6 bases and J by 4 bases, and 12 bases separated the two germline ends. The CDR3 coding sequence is TGTGCCAGCAGCCGCACTAGAGGAGAGACCCAGTACTTC. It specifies CASSRTRGETQYF.

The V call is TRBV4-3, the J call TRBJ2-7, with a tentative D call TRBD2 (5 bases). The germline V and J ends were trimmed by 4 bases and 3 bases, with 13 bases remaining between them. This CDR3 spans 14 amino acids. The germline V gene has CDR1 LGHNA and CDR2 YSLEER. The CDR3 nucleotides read TGCGCCAGCAGCCGGTCGGTAGGGAGCTACGAGCAGTACTTC. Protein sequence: CASSRSVGSYEQYF.